This TCR beta chain appears in the sequencing data of a study of early T cells in non-severe SARS-CoV-2 infection. Study-wide points: Clonotype matching in VDJdb favored anti-spike CD8 responses and did not capture private and CD4 specificities.

Concerning this clonotype: The antigen is not known.

Unique molecular identifiers were affixed to single, distinct cDNA molecules. Using its own MiXCR run on the 5' RACE reads, TCRdb lists one record per CDR3 protein. The data show about 67,000 distinct CDR3 sequences, approximately 9.1% seen once. This CDR3 is 12 amino acids long. Germline values: CDR1 MDHEN, CDR2 SYDVKM. V lost 2 bases, J lost 5 bases, and 6 bases lay in between. Sample: whole blood, taken at baseline. This chain connects TRBV28 to TRBJ1-1; no firm D call. This TCR was recovered from an adult who was a healthcare worker with PCR-confirmed SARS-CoV-2 infection or an uninfected control (not recorded which). The CDR3 DNA sequence: TGTGCCAGCAGTTTACGGGAGACTGAAGCTTTCTTT. This codes for CASSLRETEAFF.